Each of the 25 T cell receptor beta chains below was sequenced from the same sample in a study of blood T cell repertoires in COVID-19 (dated by TCRdb to 2018 to 2021). Library generation was performed with the immunoSEQ multiplex PCR assay. The table comes from immuneACCESS by way of TCRdb, which keeps in-frame sequences with V and J called. Part of the clones is missing from these tables; in studies checked, under half for an unresolved V gene and the rest for unknown reasons. In all, the sample holds under 200,000 clones, and over 65% of those were seen once. The ten largest account for roughly 4.5% of the sample. The sample was PBMCs or T cells enriched from blood (not recorded which). The receptors were sampled from a woman aged 45-65 years who had recovered from COVID-19.

The chain couples TRBV27 to TRBJ2-7, with 10 bases identical to TRBD2. The V gene end was trimmed by 6 bases and the J gene end by 3 bases; junction bases not matched to a gene: 5. This CDR3 has 14 residues. Germline CDR1 and CDR2: MNHEY and SMNVEV (reference sequence). CDR3 region: CASSFSSGGYEQYV. CDR3 sequence (DNA): TGTGCCAGCAGCTTCTCTAGCGGGGGCTACGAGCAGTACGTC.

This clone was picked up one time. This chain uses TRBV6-5 with TRBJ1-2, with 8 bases matching TRBD1. This CDR3 region has 13 residues. V shed 5 bases, J shed 7 bases, and the junction held 6 bases outside the gene matches. Germline CDR1 is MNHEY and CDR2 is SVGAGI. Here the CDR3 reads CASSTGQAGGYTF. Here the CDR3 DNA reads TGTGCCAGCAGTACGGGACAGGCCGGTGGCTACACCTTC.

The rearrangement joins TRBV4-1 to TRBJ2-5; D gene uncertain. Trimming left V 1 base short and J 5 bases short, with 11 bases between. The CDR3 runs 14 residues. In germline, CDR1 is MGHRA, CDR2 YSYEKL. CDR3 protein: CASSQVGSGETQYF. For the CDR3, the DNA is TGCGCCAGCAGCCAAGTTGGCTCCGGGGAGACCCAGTACTTC.

V is TRBV3-1 (or the pseudogene TRBV3-2) and J is TRBJ2-1, with 11 bases fitting TRBD2. V trimming: 1 base; J trimming: 1 base; junction bases outside the gene matches: 6. The CDR3 runs 18 residues. Germline loops: CDR1 LGHDT, CDR2 YNNKEL (reference sequence). CDR3 nucleotide sequence: TGTGCCAGCAGCCAAGTTAGCGGGGGGGCGGTTTCCTACAATGAGCAGTTCTTC. Translating it yields CASSQVSGGAVSYNEQFF.

This clone was counted between two and nine times. This chain connects TRBV12-2 to TRBJ2-3; TRBD2, as called in the table, went unchecked against the DNA. TRBV12-2 is reported as a pseudogene. This CDR3 is 17 amino acids long. In nucleotides, the CDR3 is TGTGCAAGTCGCTGCGACGTAGCGGGGAGTTACACAGATACGCAGTATTTT. Its protein is CASRCDVAGSYTDTQYF.

In this sample, this clone turned up many times. V usage is TRBV27 and J usage is TRBJ2-1; a possible D gene is TRBD2 (6 bases). The germline gives CDR1 MNHEY, CDR2 SMNVEV (reference sequence). This CDR3 has 15 residues. V shed 7 bases and J shed 1 base, with 14 bases lying between them. CDR3 sequence: CASTPRDQSYNEQFF. CDR3 DNA: TGTGCCAGCACCCCGCGGGACCAATCCTACAATGAGCAGTTCTTC.

A remark on this clone: A read error may produce the germline difference seen at one junction end. The chain employs TRBV4-1 and TRBJ1-1; 9 nucleotides line up with TRBD1. Germline V gene sequence: CDR1 MGHRA, CDR2 YSYEKL. The CDR3 length is 13 residues. The CDR3 protein is CASSRTGVAWLSF. CDR3 DNA: TGCGCCAGCAGCCGGACAGGGGTCGCTTGGCTTTCCTTT.

The chain uses TRBV7-9 and TRBJ2-1, with D possibly matching TRBD2 (5 bases). The V gene's germline CDR1 is SEHNR and CDR2 FQNEAQ (reference sequence). The CDR3 contains 15 residues. Trimming took off 5 bases at V and 8 bases at J, with 19 bases between the two ends. This CDR3 reads CASSLRATVEHEQFF. The CDR3 region has the DNA TGTGCCAGCAGCCTGAGGGCTACGGTGGAGCATGAGCAGTTCTTC.

V gene TRBV15 combines with J gene TRBJ1-3; tentative D call: TRBD1 (5 bases). CDR1 is LNHNV, CDR2 YYDKDF, per germline (reference sequence). V gave up 3 bases and J gave up 3 bases, with 15 bases separating them. This CDR3 has 16 residues. CDR3 region: CATSRGPGDNGNTIYF. CDR3 bases: TGTGCCACCAGCAGGGGCCCGGGGGATAATGGAAACACCATATATTTT.

This clone has just a few counts. V gene TRBV16 combines with J gene TRBJ2-5, with a weak D call TRBD1 (6 bases). The germline V gene encodes CDR1 KGHSY and CDR2 FQNENV. Trimming took 3 bases from V and 4 from J, leaving 6 bases between them. This CDR3 has 12 residues. CDR3 bases: TGTGCCAGCAGCCAGGACAGAGAGACCCAGTACTTC. This encodes CASSQDRETQYF. The full variable domain, completed using reference TRBV16 and TRBJ2-5, is GEEVAQTPKHLVRGEGQKAKLYCAPIKGHSYVFWYQQVLKNEFKFLISFQNENVFDETGMPKERFSAKCLPNSPCSLEIQATKLEDSAVYFCASSQDRETQYFGPGTRLLVL.

The chain is built from TRBV19 and TRBJ1-2; no firm D call. V dropped 6 bases and J dropped 5 bases, with 7 bases sitting between them. The germline gives CDR1 LNHDA, CDR2 SQIVND (reference sequence). The CDR3 totals 11 residues. The CDR3 DNA reads as TGTGCCAGTAGATTCGGGTATGGCTACACCTTC. Translation: CASRFGYGYTF.

The CDR3 sequence: CASSGSEGGTEAFF. CDR3 bases: TGTGCCAGCTCAGGGAGCGAGGGAGGAACTGAAGCTTTCTTT. The chain couples TRBV11-1 to TRBJ1-1; maybe TRBD1 (5 bases). CDR3 length: 14 residues. Deletions cut 8 bases from V and 5 bases from J, with 18 bases between. The germline gives CDR1 SGHAT, CDR2 FQDESV (reference sequence).

The V call is TRBV5-1, the J call TRBJ2-7; TRBD1 aligns across 7 bases. V shed 0 bases, J shed 3 bases, and the junction held 6 bases outside the gene matches. CDR1 SGHRS and CDR2 YFSETQ come from the germline V gene. The length of the CDR3 is 15 residues. The CDR3 nucleotides are TGCGCCAGCAGCTTGGAAGGGGGCTCTCTCTACGAGCAGTACGTC. Amino acid sequence: CASSLEGGSLYEQYV.

The genes are TRBV18 and TRBJ2-7; D possibly corresponds to TRBD2 (6 bases). The V end lost 4 bases, the J end lost 5 bases, and 12 bases lay between the germline ends. This CDR3 contains 13 residues. Germline V gene lookup returns CDR1 KGHSH and CDR2 LQKENI. CDR3 nucleotide sequence: TGTGCCAGCTCACAAGAGACGGGGGACGAGCAGTACGTC. It specifies CASSQETGDEQYV.

The CDR3 DNA reads TGTGCCAGCAGCCCTCCCCTGGGACACCTGAACACTGAAGCTTTCTTT. It encodes CASSPPLGHLNTEAFF. V gene TRBV9 combines with J gene TRBJ1-1, with a weak D call TRBD1 (6 bases). The length of the CDR3 is 16 residues. V lost 4 bases to trimming and J lost 0 bases, with 16 bases between them. Germline V CDR1 and CDR2: SGDLS, YYNGEE.

The CDR3 coding sequence is TGTGCCAGTAGTATATTTTCCGGGAGGAATCAGCCCCAGCATTTT. Amino acids: CASSIFSGRNQPQHF. The rearrangement uses TRBV19 and TRBJ1-5, with D hard to call. The CDR3 runs to 15 residues. In germline, CDR1 is LNHDA, CDR2 SQIVND (reference sequence). Trimming left V 2 bases short and J 4 bases short, with 12 bases between.

The V and J genes are TRBV28 and TRBJ1-4, with D maybe TRBD1 (5 bases). This CDR3 is built from 14 residues. The germline V gene encodes CDR1 MDHEN and CDR2 SYDVKM. The V end was cut by 4 bases, the J end by 12 bases, with 18 bases between. The CDR3 reads CASSSHRTSSQLFF. As DNA, the CDR3 is TGTGCCAGCAGTTCTCATAGGACATCCTCCCAACTGTTTTTT. Filled out from reference TRBV28 and TRBJ1-4, the complete variable domain reads DVKVTQSSRYLVKRTGEKVFLECVQDMDHENMFWYRQDPGLGLRLIYFSYDVKMKEKGDIPEGYSVSREKKERFSLILESASTNQTSMYLCASSSHRTSSQLFFGSGTQLSVL.

The chain uses TRBV9 and TRBJ2-1; 10 bases line up with TRBD2. The CDR3 totals 17 residues. The V gene's germline CDR1 is SGDLS and CDR2 YYNGEE. Trimming cost V 0 bases and J 2 bases; bases outside gene matches: 5. The CDR3 loop is CASSVGAGGLTYNEQFF. The CDR3 region has the DNA TGTGCCAGCAGCGTAGGAGCGGGGGGGTTAACCTACAATGAGCAGTTCTTC.

The gene calls are TRBV3-1 (or the pseudogene TRBV3-2) and TRBJ1-2; 7 positions agree with TRBD1. CDR1 LGHDT and CDR2 YNNKEL come from the germline V gene (reference sequence). The CDR3 loop spans 14 amino acids. V was pared by 4 bases and J by 3 bases, with 5 bases of the junction left unmatched. This CDR3 reads CASSRGTEHYGYTF. The CDR3 nucleotides read TGTGCCAGCAGCCGAGGGACAGAGCACTATGGCTACACCTTC.

The chain recombines TRBV4-1 with TRBJ1-1; 7 bases align to TRBD1. The CDR3 length is 14 residues. V was pared by 6 bases and J by 4 bases, with 8 bases of the junction left unmatched. Germline values: CDR1 MGHRA, CDR2 YSYEKL. In nucleotides, the CDR3 is TGCGCCAGCAGACCCACAGGGGCTGGCACTGAAGCTTTCTTT. It encodes CASRPTGAGTEAFF.

V usage is TRBV11-3 and J usage is TRBJ2-3, with TRBD2 identical over 8 bases. The CDR3 runs 17 residues. V dropped 7 bases and J dropped 0; count of bases not matched to a gene: 12. Germline V lookup: CDR1 SGHNT, CDR2 YENEEA. The CDR3 spells CASTAGYTSGSTDTQYF. CDR3 coding DNA: TGTGCCAGCACCGCCGGATACACTAGCGGAAGCACAGATACGCAGTATTTT.

This clone has a handful of counts. This chain joins TRBV10-2 and TRBJ1-1, with a weak D call TRBD1 (6 bases). CDR3 length: 16 residues. The germline V gene has CDR1 WSHSY and CDR2 SAAADI. Trimming took off 4 bases at V and 7 bases at J, with 22 bases between the two ends. CDR3: CASSGFGGPTINEAFF. CDR3 sequence (DNA): TGCGCCAGCAGTGGGTTCGGGGGGCCTACTATTAATGAAGCTTTCTTT.

On this clone: The junction does not match germline at one end; this may be a read error. CDR3 sequence (DNA): TGTGCCGGCAGGGACAGCCAAAATTCACCCCTCCACTTT. Translation: CAGRDSQNSPLHF. This chain uses TRBV2 with TRBJ1-6, with 7 bases fitting TRBD1. This CDR3 contains 13 residues. Per the germline V gene, CDR1 is SNHLY and CDR2 is FYNNEI.

The rearrangement joins TRBV18 to TRBJ2-3; 9 bases are a match to TRBD2. The junction had 7 bases not matched to a gene; V was cut back by 2 bases and J by 1 base. The CDR3 is made up of 17 amino acids. The germline V gene encodes CDR1 KGHSH and CDR2 LQKENI. The CDR3 coding sequence is TGTGCCAGCTCACCAGCAGTGCTAGCGGGGCGCACAGATACGCAGTATTTT. Amino acid sequence: CASSPAVLAGRTDTQYF.

V and J are TRBV7-2 and TRBJ1-5, with 7 bases identical to TRBD1. This CDR3 has 15 residues. CDR1 is SGHTA, CDR2 FQGNSA, per germline. Losses at the gene ends were 1 base for V and 6 bases for J; bases not matched to a gene: 6. CDR3 residues: CASSLGQTGTQPQHF. The CDR3 DNA is TGTGCCAGCAGCTTAGGACAGACAGGGACTCAGCCCCAGCATTTT.